This record looks at one T cell receptor (beta chain) sequence and its context. Its cognate antigen has yet to be identified. Base qualities were left out, and no much larger clone turns up one base away. The sample's time point label is to be understood as: cycle 4 day 1 (C4D1), after six to seven weeks of nivolumab. Every trial patient had relapsed following autologous stem cell transplantation, and prior brentuximab vedotin exposure was what differed among cohorts A, B and C. A Miltenyi CD4+ T cell isolation kit was used for magnetic negative selection to purify CD4+ T cells from thawed PBMCs. The trial cohort was composed of roughly 60 patients with relapsed/refractory classical Hodgkin lymphoma, for whom complete response, partial response or progressive disease was recorded as best overall response. Trial patients were treated with single-agent nivolumab in the multi-cohort phase II CheckMate 205 trial. An independent review committee assessed best overall response by applying the 2007 International Working Group response criteria. Trial PBMCs were collected just before the start of nivolumab (C1D1) and during therapy at cycle 2 day 1 and cycle 4 day 1. Peripheral blood was collected in 8 mL Vacutainer Cell Preparation Tubes, from which PBMCs were isolated by centrifugation and then cryopreserved. Purified CD4+ and CD8+ fractions were prepared only for cases where an additional PBMC sample was available. Magnetically labelled cells were depleted on LS columns in a quadroMACS separator, and the flow-through was collected as the purified fraction.

These data come from a study of PD-1 blockade in classical Hodgkin lymphoma (dated by TCRdb to about 2020). General notes on the study: Nivolumab dosing was 3 mg/kg intravenously every 2 weeks, continuing until either disease progression or unacceptable toxicity. To define a peripheral blood immune signature of response to PD-1 blockade in classical Hodgkin lymphoma, the study combined TCR beta sequencing with CyTOF. Results and caveats for the whole study, not just this receptor: Diversity was lower in patients who began nivolumab less than 1 year after ASCT, so these patients were left out of later analyses to avoid confounding by immune reconstitution. Only a single clinical trial cohort was studied, and what caused the repertoire differences, possibly disease activity or prior therapy, remained undefined. Trial patients achieving complete response had baseline diversity similar to newly diagnosed patients, whereas partial responders and progressors had significantly lower diversity. Baseline TCR diversity was reported to be lower in newly diagnosed patients than in healthy donors and to be lower still in relapsed/refractory patients. A significant rise by C4D1 was seen in CD4+ but not CD8+ TCR diversity (p=0.0027 vs p=0.16), with the rise being most apparent in complete responders (p=0.02).

Genomic DNA was isolated using the Qiagen DNeasy kit from unsorted PBMCs as well as from negatively selected CD4+ and CD8+ fractions. Amplification of TCR beta CDR3 regions was done by immunoSEQ multiplex PCR with primers that anneal to V and J segments. A synthetic immune receptor repertoire was used to minimize amplification bias, and remaining bias was computationally removed after sequencing. The published analysis was carried out like this. Custom Python scripts were used to quantify repertoire diversity as the Shannon entropy index. Unsorted, CD4+ and CD8+ repertoires were examined separately, except in combined analyses, for which CD4+ and CD8+ sequences were merged in silico. A clone was considered expanded if an increase in frequency of at least 2-fold after treatment relative to C1D1 was found, and a pseudocount of 0.5 was applied to clones undetected at baseline. Clones with 0 or 1 copy at C1D1 were defined as singleton clones, while clones with 2 or more copies were defined as non-singleton clones. Clones expanded in unsorted samples were assigned a CD4+, CD8+ or unknown annotation through matching of protein sequences in sorted samples from the same patient. Diversity changes from C1D1 to C4D1 were tested in paired samples using Wilcoxon tests. TCRdb limited this immuneACCESS table to in-frame rearrangements with V and J called. A share of clones is missing; checked studies link under half to unresolved V genes, and the rest is unexplained. The DNA gave D and trimming, while V, J and clone size come from that table. The table for this sample lists about 27,000 clones; 85% of them were counted only once. 2% to 2.5% of the sample goes to the ten largest clones.

The CDR3 numbers 13 residues from cysteine through phenylalanine. The only DNA kept is the CDR3, 39 bases in frame from the first base. CDR1 SGHRS and CDR2 YFSETQ are derived from the germline V gene. Relative to germline, V is 2 bases shorter and J is 3 bases shorter, with 8 bases between their ends. This clonotype was obtained from a human donor with classical Hodgkin lymphoma. Recombination connected TRBV5-1 to TRBJ1-2; the D gene is not confidently resolved. The source was CD4+ T cells from blood, collected before the fourth cycle of nivolumab. CDR3 sequence: CASSFSEDYGYTF. The nucleotide sequence reads as follows: TGCGCCAGCAGCTTTTCGGAGGACTATGGCTACACCTTC.